The rows below give T cell receptor beta chains drawn from one sample of a study of T cell responses to AZD1222 COVID-19 vaccine. Only in-frame clones appear in the TCRdb table, and some are missing; sequencing was by immunoSEQ multiplex PCR. The sample lists 130,000 to 150,000 clones; approximately 94% were seen once. Sequencing was performed on peripheral blood, taken on day 0 of AZD1222 vaccination. The receptors were gathered from an adult in good health. Both conserved end residues are part of each CDR3. A D gene is named only where the DNA matches it firmly. Clone size, where shown, is once, few, many, or a class for clones that have expanded.

d_call	v_call	clone_size	j_call	cdr3_nt	cdr3_aa
.	TRBV30	.	TRBJ2-1	TGTGCCTGGAGTGTAGGCGGCTCTGGGGGGAATGAGCAGTTCTTC	CAWSVGGSGGNEQFF
.	TRBV5-8	.	TRBJ1-1	TGTGCCAGCAGCCCCGGGCGGTACACTGAAGCTTTCTTT	CASSPGRYTEAFF
TRBD1	TRBV6-1	.	TRBJ1-1	TGTGCCAGCAGTGAAGGACAGGGTAAAGCTTTCTTT	CASSEGQGKAFF
.	TRBV27	.	TRBJ1-5	TGTGCCAGCAGGCCATGGTTAAATCAGCCCCAGCATTTT	CASRPWLNQPQHF
.	TRBV4-2	few	TRBJ1-6	TGTGCCAGCAGCCAAGATTTCAGACATTCACCCCTCCACTTT	CASSQDFRHSPLHF
TRBD1	TRBV15	.	TRBJ1-2	TGTGCCACCAGCAGGACAGGGGTTGATTATGGCTACACCTTC	CATSRTGVDYGYTF
.	TRBV11-2	.	TRBJ1-2	TGTGCCACTGGTCTGGAGGGGAAAAGGGGCTACACCTTC	CATGLEGKRGYTF
.	TRBV24-1	once	TRBJ2-2	TGTGCCACCAGTTTTAATGGGGAGCTGTTTTTT	CATSFNGELFF
TRBD1	TRBV2	.	TRBJ1-2	TGTGCCAGCAGAGACAGGGGGCAAGGCGGCTACACCTTC	CASRDRGQGGYTF
TRBD1	TRBV5-4	.	TRBJ2-3	TGTGCCAGCAGCTTCGGACAGGGGTGGACAGATACGCAGTATTTT	CASSFGQGWTDTQYF
.	TRBV19	.	TRBJ2-5	TGTGCCAGTAGTACCCCCCACGGAGAGACCCAGTACTTC	CASSTPHGETQYF
TRBD1	TRBV3-1/TRBV3-2	.	TRBJ1-1	TGTGCCAGCAGCCTACCCGGGACAGGGGACACTGAAGCTTTCTTT	CASSLPGTGDTEAFF
TRBD1	TRBV20-1	once	TRBJ1-1	TGCAGTGCAGAACAGGGGGTTCGAGCTTTCTTT	CSAEQGVRAFF
.	TRBV4-2	.	TRBJ1-1	TGTGCCAGCAGCCAAGAATTCGGGGGTGAAGCTTTCTTT	CASSQEFGGEAFF
.	TRBV19	.	TRBJ2-7	TGTGCCAGTAGTATAGGTGACCCACGGGTCTACGAGCAGTACTTC	CASSIGDPRVYEQYF
.	TRBV9	once	TRBJ1-1	TGTGCCAGCAGCGTAGAGTTACGGGGCCAGGGTGAAGCTTTCTTT	CASSVELRGQGEAFF
.	TRBV12-3/TRBV12-4	.	TRBJ1-2	TGTGCCAGCAGTTTATCGGGGTCCTATGGCTACACCTTC	CASSLSGSYGYTF
.	TRBV3-1/TRBV3-2	few	TRBJ1-5	TGTGCCAGCAGCCAAGGGTTCGGAAGCTTTCAGCCCCAGCATTTT	CASSQGFGSFQPQHF
.	TRBV5-1	.	TRBJ2-7	TGCGCCAGCAGCTATGACAGGTCCTACGAGCAGTACTTC	CASSYDRSYEQYF
.	TRBV3-1/TRBV3-2	.	TRBJ2-2	TGTGCCAGCAGCCAAGTAAGAGGCAGGACCTCGAACACCGGGGAGCTGTTTTTT	CASSQVRGRTSNTGELFF
TRBD1	TRBV5-8	.	TRBJ1-1	TGTGCCAGCAGCTTCCTCAGGGGGCGCGACACTGAAGCTTTCTTT	CASSFLRGRDTEAFF
.	TRBV18	.	TRBJ2-7	TGTGCCAGCTCCCGGGGGTCCGAGCAGTACTTC	CASSRGSEQYF
.	TRBV11-2	once	TRBJ2-6	TGTGCCAGCAGCCCGCAGGTCTCTGGGGCCAACGTCCTGACTTTC	CASSPQVSGANVLTF
.	TRBV7-8	.	TRBJ2-7	TGTGCCAGCAGCCTTGGACTTACCTCCTACGAGCAGTACTTC	CASSLGLTSYEQYF
.	TRBV12-5	.	TRBJ2-3	TGTGCTAGTGGCCCCCTCGAGCGTAGGGATACGCAGTATTTT	CASGPLERRDTQYF
TRBD1	TRBV13	.	TRBJ2-7	TGTGCCAGCAGCTTTATGGCAGGGGGATGGTACGAGCAGTACTTC	CASSFMAGGWYEQYF
.	TRBV7-3	.	TRBJ2-3	TGTGCCAGCAGCTTGGGCCCAGCGGGCTGGGGGACAGATACGCAGTATTTT	CASSLGPAGWGTDTQYF
.	TRBV5-1	.	TRBJ2-7	TGCGCCAGCAGCTACGACCGCCACTACGAGCAGTACTTC	CASSYDRHYEQYF
.	TRBV4-1	.	TRBJ1-2	TGCGCCAGCAGCCAAGAAGAAGGGGGGGCCTATGGCTACACCTTC	CASSQEEGGAYGYTF
TRBD1	TRBV18	.	TRBJ2-1	TGTGCCAGCTCACCTGACAGGGGGAAGCAGTTCTTC	CASSPDRGKQFF
.	TRBV11-2	.	TRBJ1-1	TGTGCCAGCAGCCTACTTGGATGGGGGAACACTGAAGCTTTCTTT	CASSLLGWGNTEAFF
.	TRBV7-9	.	TRBJ1-1	TGTGCCAGCAGCTTAGGAGGCGGTGGTGAAGCTTTCTTT	CASSLGGGGEAFF
.	TRBV2	.	TRBJ1-5	TGTGCCAGCACCGAGGAGGCGGCAGGCGATCAGCCCCAGCATTTT	CASTEEAAGDQPQHF
.	TRBV6-4	.	TRBJ2-7	TGTGCCATCTTTTCCGGGCGAAACTACGAGCAGTACTTC	CAIFSGRNYEQYF
TRBD2	TRBV7-9	.	TRBJ2-1	TGTGCCAGCAGCCCTGCCGGGACTAGCGGCTTGGGGGAGCAGTTCTTC	CASSPAGTSGLGEQFF
.	TRBV18	.	TRBJ1-4	TGTGCCAGCTCACCAGGATTGCAGGGGGAAAAACTGTTTTTT	CASSPGLQGEKLFF
.	TRBV5-1	once	TRBJ1-6	TGCGCCAGCAGCTTGCCCGAGCGGGGCTCACCCCTCCACTTT	CASSLPERGSPLHF
TRBD1	TRBV4-2	.	TRBJ2-1	TGTGCCAGCAGCCCCCTAATAGGGGACAGCAGCAATGAGCAGTTCTTC	CASSPLIGDSSNEQFF
.	TRBV14	.	TRBJ2-1	TGTGCCAGCAGCCGACGGTGGACAAGTCCCTACAATGAGCAGTTCTTC	CASSRRWTSPYNEQFF
TRBD1	TRBV24-1	.	TRBJ1-6	TGTGCCACCAGTGAATACAGGGGGCCAGGTAATTCACCCCTCCACTTT	CATSEYRGPGNSPLHF
.	TRBV7-2	.	TRBJ1-5	TGTGCCAGCAGCTTAGCGGGGGATCAGCCCCAGCATTTT	CASSLAGDQPQHF
.	TRBV2	.	TRBJ1-1	TGTGCCAGCAGTCAAGACGGGAACACTGAAGCTTTCTTT	CASSQDGNTEAFF
.	TRBV5-4	.	TRBJ2-6	TGTGCCAGCAACGCCGCGGGGAGCTCTGGGGCCAACGTCCTGACTTTC	CASNAAGSSGANVLTF
.	TRBV2	.	TRBJ1-1	TGTGCCAGCAGTGCGGCGGAGAACACTGAAGCTTTCTTT	CASSAAENTEAFF
TRBD2	TRBV6-5	.	TRBJ2-7	TGTGCCAGCACCGCCGGGGGGTTCCCCTACGAGCAGTACTTC	CASTAGGFPYEQYF
.	TRBV6-5	once	TRBJ1-5	.	CASSSSGRGRIQPQHF
TRBD2	TRBV7-3	.	TRBJ2-1	TGTGCCAGCAGCTTAACGTTAAGCGGGAGGGCCGGCGAGCAGTTCTTC	CASSLTLSGRAGEQFF
.	TRBV7-9	.	TRBJ1-2	TGTGCCAGCAGCTTAGACGGGGGCGGGTATGGCTACACCTTC	CASSLDGGGYGYTF
TRBD1	TRBV3-1/TRBV3-2	.	TRBJ1-3	TGTGCCAGCAGCCAGGATGACAGGGATTGGGGTGGAAACACCATATATTTT	CASSQDDRDWGGNTIYF
.	TRBV18	.	TRBJ1-5	TGTGCCAGCTCAGAGGACTTCAGCGGGCAGCCCCAGCATTTT	CASSEDFSGQPQHF
.	TRBV7-8	.	TRBJ2-3	TGTGCCAGCAGCCCCCGGCCTGGGGGCGCTAGCACAGATACGCAGTATTTT	CASSPRPGGASTDTQYF
TRBD1	TRBV7-8	.	TRBJ1-1	TGTGCCAGCAGCTTAGGTCGGACAGGGAGGGACACTGAAGCTTTCTTT	CASSLGRTGRDTEAFF
.	TRBV19	.	TRBJ2-1	TGTGCCAGCGGGAGCAGGAGGGACAATGAGCAGTTCTTC	CASGSRRDNEQFF
.	TRBV5-6	.	TRBJ1-2	TGTGCCAGCAGCTCGGTAAACTCAGTTACGCTGCTCCTTGGCTACACCTTC	CASSSVNSVTLLLGYTF